The rows below give T cell receptor beta chains drawn from one sample of a study of blood T cell repertoires in COVID-19. Clones were read by immunoSEQ multiplex PCR, and TCRdb kept only the in-frame ones, dropping some. This sample carries approximately 85,000 clones, about 86% of them seen once, and the ten largest clones take 22%. Sequenced material: peripheral blood. The receptors come from a woman aged 80 or over in a cohort sampled during active or convalescent COVID-19. Both conserved end residues are part of each CDR3. Each record gives: J gene, V gene, clone size, D gene, CDR3 protein, CDR3 DNA. The D gene is left open where the match is weak. A clone size is listed for some rows: how often the clone was seen (once, few, many), or a class if it is expanded.

J: TRBJ2-7
V: TRBV18
size: NA
D: TRBD1
CDR3: CASSPDRANSYEQYF
DNA: TGTGCCAGCTCACCAGACAGGGCGAACTCCTACGAGCAGTACTTC

J: TRBJ2-5
V: TRBV4-1
size: NA
D: TRBD2
CDR3: CASSQDISGRDQETQYF
DNA: TGCGCCAGCAGCCAAGATATTAGCGGGAGGGACCAAGAGACCCAGTACTTC

J: TRBJ1-1
V: TRBV27
size: NA
D: NA
CDR3: CASSLSRGANTEAFF
DNA: TGTGCCAGCAGTTTATCCAGGGGCGCAAACACTGAAGCTTTCTTT

J: TRBJ2-5
V: TRBV18
size: once
D: NA
CDR3: CASSNRDQETQYF
DNA: TGTGCCAGCTCAAACAGGGACCAAGAGACCCAGTACTTC

J: TRBJ1-1
V: TRBV19
size: NA
D: NA
CDR3: CASSTPARGDTEAFF
DNA: TGTGCCAGTAGTACACCAGCCCGGGGGGACACTGAAGCTTTCTTT

J: TRBJ2-5
V: TRBV24-1
size: NA
D: NA
CDR3: CATSSGAPETQYF
DNA: TGTGCCACCAGTTCAGGGGCCCCAGAGACCCAGTACTTC

J: TRBJ1-2
V: TRBV27
size: NA
D: NA
CDR3: CASSPNLRGYTF
DNA: TGTGCCAGCAGTCCTAATCTGCGGGGCTACACCTTC

J: TRBJ2-7
V: TRBV11-1
size: NA
D: TRBD2
CDR3: CASRLAGTNEQYF
DNA: TGTGCCAGCAGGCTAGCGGGAACCAACGAGCAGTACTTC

J: TRBJ2-1
V: TRBV13
size: NA
D: TRBD2
CDR3: CASSLRRGGFRRETTEQFF
DNA: TGTGCCAGCAGCCTAAGACGGGGGGGCTTTAGGCGGGAGACGACTGAGCAGTTCTTC

J: TRBJ1-1
V: TRBV19
size: NA
D: NA
CDR3: CASSRTGNTEAFF
DNA: TGTGCCAGTAGCCGTACAGGGAACACTGAAGCTTTCTTT

J: TRBJ2-5
V: TRBV21-1
size: NA
D: NA
CDR3: CASSEKGTGPHEETQYF
DNA: TGTGCCAGCAGCGAAAAGGGGACAGGGCCTCACGAAGAGACCCAGTACTTC

J: TRBJ2-3
V: TRBV5-1
size: NA
D: TRBD1
CDR3: CASSNSKGADTQYF
DNA: TGCGCCTCCTCCAACTCCAAGGGGGCGGATACGCAGTATTTT

J: TRBJ2-7
V: TRBV5-1
size: NA
D: TRBD1
CDR3: CASSLDGQGAYEQYF
DNA: TGCGCCAGCAGCTTAGACGGACAGGGGGCCTACGAGCAGTACTTC

J: TRBJ2-1
V: TRBV27
size: NA
D: TRBD2
CDR3: CASSFSGPYNEQFF
DNA: TGTGCCAGCAGTTTTAGCGGGCCCTACAATGAGCAGTTCTTC

J: TRBJ1-1
V: TRBV28
size: NA
D: NA
CDR3: CASSDGPRGTFF
DNA: TGTGCCAGCAGCGACGGCCCCCGAGGAACTTTCTTT

J: TRBJ2-3
V: TRBV9
size: NA
D: TRBD2
CDR3: CASSPGLAGGPSTDTQYF
DNA: TGTGCCAGCAGCCCGGGACTAGCGGGAGGGCCGAGCACAGATACGCAGTATTTT

J: TRBJ2-1
V: TRBV2
size: NA
D: TRBD2
CDR3: CASGLAEGNEQFF
DNA: TGTGCCAGCGGACTAGCGGAGGGGAATGAGCAGTTCTTC

J: TRBJ1-5
V: TRBV6-2/TRBV6-3
size: few
D: TRBD1
CDR3: CASSYSTGVNHQPQHF
DNA: TGTGCCAGCAGTTACTCGACAGGGGTTAATCATCAGCCCCAGCATTTT

J: TRBJ1-1
V: TRBV5-1
size: NA
D: TRBD1
CDR3: CASSVQGKNTEAFF
DNA: TGCGCCAGTAGCGTACAGGGGAAGAACACTGAAGCTTTCTTT

J: TRBJ2-2
V: TRBV4-1
size: NA
D: NA
CDR3: CASTPRSHPNTGELFF
DNA: TGCGCCAGCACCCCAAGATCACACCCGAACACCGGGGAGCTGTTTTTT

J: TRBJ1-2
V: TRBV18
size: NA
D: TRBD1
CDR3: CASSPQGAGDYGYTF
DNA: TGTGCCAGCTCACCACAGGGGGCAGGTGACTATGGCTACACCTTC

J: TRBJ1-1
V: TRBV11-3
size: once
D: NA
CDR3: CASSFGGRNTEAFF
DNA: TGTGCCAGCAGCTTTGGCGGTAGGAACACTGAAGCTTTCTTT

J: TRBJ1-1
V: TRBV5-6
size: NA
D: NA
CDR3: CASSPTGNTEAFF
DNA: TGTGCCAGCAGCCCTACCGGTAACACTGAAGCTTTCTTT

J: TRBJ1-1
V: TRBV7-9
size: NA
D: NA
CDR3: CASSLRFTNTEAFF
DNA: TGTGCCAGCAGCTTACGGTTTACGAACACTGAAGCTTTCTTT

J: TRBJ1-6
V: TRBV6-5
size: NA
D: NA
CDR3: CASTWGGDNSPLHF
DNA: TGTGCCAGCACCTGGGGAGGGGACAATTCACCCCTCCACTTT

J: TRBJ1-5
V: TRBV6-6
size: once
D: TRBD1
CDR3: CASSPSQGAWEPQHF
DNA: TGTGCCAGCAGCCCCTCCCAGGGGGCCTGGGAGCCCCAGCATTTT

J: TRBJ2-7
V: TRBV5-4
size: NA
D: TRBD2
CDR3: CASSSPGLARGREQYF
DNA: TGTGCCAGCAGCAGTCCGGGACTAGCCCGGGGAAGGGAGCAGTACTTC

J: TRBJ1-5
V: TRBV19
size: NA
D: TRBD1
CDR3: CASSDGTGANQPQHF
DNA: TGTGCCAGTAGCGACGGCACAGGGGCCAATCAGCCCCAGCATTTT

J: TRBJ2-7
V: TRBV9
size: NA
D: NA
CDR3: CASSVAAGLKYEQYF
DNA: TGTGCCAGCAGCGTAGCAGCAGGGTTAAAGTACGAGCAGTACTTC

J: TRBJ2-2
V: TRBV9
size: NA
D: TRBD2
CDR3: CASSVATSGRGGELFF
DNA: TGTGCCAGCAGCGTAGCGACTAGCGGGAGGGGCGGGGAGCTGTTTTTT

J: TRBJ1-1
V: TRBV3-1/TRBV3-2
size: NA
D: TRBD1
CDR3: CASSRLTGDTEAFF
DNA: TGTGCCAGCAGCCGCCTAACAGGGGACACTGAAGCTTTCTTT

J: TRBJ1-1
V: TRBV3-1/TRBV3-2
size: NA
D: TRBD1
CDR3: CASSHDRATEAFF
DNA: TGTGCCAGCAGCCATGACAGGGCCACTGAAGCTTTCTTT

J: TRBJ1-4
V: TRBV11-2
size: once
D: TRBD1
CDR3: CASSPGQGVSF
DNA: TGTGCCAGCAGCCCAGGACAGGGGGTATCTTTT

J: TRBJ2-4
V: TRBV18
size: NA
D: TRBD1
CDR3: CASSPGQGNIQYF
DNA: TGTGCCAGCTCACCGGGACAGGGGAACATTCAGTACTTC

J: TRBJ2-1
V: TRBV7-3
size: NA
D: NA
CDR3: CASSSLSGGNNEQFF
DNA: TGTGCCAGCAGCTCCCTCTCAGGGGGGAACAATGAGCAGTTCTTC

J: TRBJ1-1
V: TRBV5-1
size: NA
D: TRBD1
CDR3: CASSADRGMNTEAFF
DNA: TGCGCCAGCAGCGCGGACAGGGGAATGAACACTGAAGCTTTCTTT

J: TRBJ1-2
V: TRBV20-1
size: once
D: NA
CDR3: CSASDGGIGYTF
DNA: TGCAGTGCTAGTGACGGAGGCATTGGCTACACCTTC

J: TRBJ1-5
V: TRBV24-1
size: NA
D: TRBD1
CDR3: CATSRQGIDQPQHF
DNA: TGTGCCACCAGTCGACAGGGGATCGATCAGCCCCAGCATTTT

J: TRBJ2-7
V: TRBV15
size: NA
D: NA
CDR3: CATSRAPNYEQYF
DNA: TGTGCCACCAGCAGAGCTCCTAACTACGAGCAGTACTTC

J: TRBJ2-7
V: TRBV5-1
size: NA
D: TRBD1
CDR3: CASSLGTGGDYEQYF
DNA: TGCGCCAGCAGCTTGGGGACAGGGGGCGACTACGAGCAGTACTTC

J: TRBJ1-2
V: TRBV2
size: once
D: TRBD1
CDR3: CASMGGQGRYGYTF
DNA: TGTGCCAGCATGGGGGGACAGGGTCGCTATGGCTACACCTTC

J: TRBJ1-1
V: TRBV7-8
size: NA
D: TRBD1
CDR3: CASSLGRIGQGAPAFF
DNA: TGTGCCAGCAGCTTAGGTAGGATCGGGCAGGGGGCGCCGGCTTTCTTT

J: TRBJ2-1
V: TRBV7-3
size: few
D: TRBD2
CDR3: CASSSGTSGQQFF
DNA: TGTGCCAGCAGCTCTGGGACTAGCGGGCAGCAGTTCTTC

J: TRBJ2-2
V: TRBV11-1
size: NA
D: TRBD1
CDR3: CASSRRQGGTGELFF
DNA: TGTGCCAGCAGCCGACGACAGGGGGGCACCGGGGAGCTGTTTTTT

J: TRBJ2-3
V: TRBV3-1/TRBV3-2
size: NA
D: TRBD2
CDR3: CASTRLAGTDTQYF
DNA: TGTGCCAGCACGAGACTAGCGGGCACAGATACGCAGTATTTT

J: TRBJ2-2
V: TRBV25-1
size: NA
D: NA
CDR3: CASSERGGPKTGELFF
DNA: TGTGCCAGCAGTGAGAGGGGGGGACCGAAGACCGGGGAGCTGTTTTTT

J: TRBJ2-2
V: TRBV28
size: once
D: NA
CDR3: CASSFWDKVSGELFF
DNA: TGTGCCAGCAGTTTCTGGGACAAGGTATCCGGGGAGCTGTTTTTT

J: TRBJ2-3
V: TRBV10-3
size: NA
D: TRBD2
CDR3: CAISGKREGADTQYF
DNA: TGTGCCATCAGTGGTAAGCGGGAGGGCGCAGATACGCAGTATTTT

J: TRBJ2-7
V: TRBV11-2
size: NA
D: NA
CDR3: CASSSPPGEQYF
DNA: TGTGCCAGCAGCTCTCCTCCGGGAGAGCAGTACTTC

J: TRBJ1-2
V: TRBV5-1
size: NA
D: TRBD1
CDR3: CASRTQGGYGYTF
DNA: TGCGCCAGCAGAACACAGGGGGGCTATGGCTACACCTTC

J: TRBJ1-1
V: TRBV5-1
size: NA
D: TRBD1
CDR3: CASSVNRGSEAFF
DNA: TGCGCCAGCAGCGTAAACAGGGGGAGTGAAGCTTTCTTT

J: TRBJ1-3
V: TRBV19
size: NA
D: NA
CDR3: CASSTQGHSSGNTIYF
DNA: TGTGCCAGTAGTACCCAGGGACATAGCTCTGGAAACACCATATATTTT

J: TRBJ1-6
V: TRBV18
size: NA
D: NA
CDR3: CASSAGTAYNSPLHF
DNA: TGTGCCAGCTCCGCCGGCACAGCCTATAATTCACCCCTCCACTTT

J: TRBJ1-1
V: TRBV5-4
size: NA
D: TRBD1
CDR3: CASSSTGRAEAFF
DNA: TGTGCCAGCAGCTCGACAGGGCGAGCTGAAGCTTTCTTT

J: TRBJ2-3
V: TRBV2
size: NA
D: NA
CDR3: CASCWRDRTDTQYF
DNA: TGTGCCAGCTGTTGGAGGGACCGCACAGATACGCAGTATTTT